Listed below are T cell receptor beta chains from one sample, sequenced in a study of T cells in Graves' hyperthyroidism and ophthalmopathy. TCRdb reprocessed the multiplex PCR reads with MiXCR, giving one entry per CDR3 protein. In the table there are approximately 400,000 distinct CDR3 sequences, about 15% of which are singletons. The sample taken for sequencing was blood. These TCRs come from a young woman with Graves' hyperthyroidism that later progressed to Graves' ophthalmopathy. Both conserved end residues are trimmed from each CDR3. The order of the fields is V gene, J gene, CDR3 protein.

v_call: TRBV12-3/TRBV12-4
j_call: TRBJ1-5
cdr3_aa: ASRRDRYQPQH

v_call: TRBV9
j_call: TRBJ2-2
cdr3_aa: ASSVLAVNTGELF

v_call: TRBV11-2
j_call: TRBJ2-1
cdr3_aa: ASSLSWGNEQF

v_call: TRBV28
j_call: TRBJ2-1
cdr3_aa: ASSSQKLFYNEQF

v_call: TRBV28
j_call: TRBJ2-3
cdr3_aa: ASSSANRGRADTQY

v_call: TRBV6-1
j_call: TRBJ2-7
cdr3_aa: ASGPLEGGYEQY

v_call: TRBV28
j_call: TRBJ2-1
cdr3_aa: ASTGSYLGSYNEQF

v_call: TRBV27
j_call: TRBJ1-1
cdr3_aa: AGSHRGRGTEAF

v_call: TRBV6-2/TRBV6-3
j_call: TRBJ2-1
cdr3_aa: ASSYTAGTYNEQF

v_call: TRBV9
j_call: TRBJ2-3
cdr3_aa: ASSVGGGEDTQY

v_call: TRBV28
j_call: TRBJ2-7
cdr3_aa: ASSLSSWGRTTYEQY

v_call: TRBV2
j_call: TRBJ2-5
cdr3_aa: ASRRLGQGKETQY